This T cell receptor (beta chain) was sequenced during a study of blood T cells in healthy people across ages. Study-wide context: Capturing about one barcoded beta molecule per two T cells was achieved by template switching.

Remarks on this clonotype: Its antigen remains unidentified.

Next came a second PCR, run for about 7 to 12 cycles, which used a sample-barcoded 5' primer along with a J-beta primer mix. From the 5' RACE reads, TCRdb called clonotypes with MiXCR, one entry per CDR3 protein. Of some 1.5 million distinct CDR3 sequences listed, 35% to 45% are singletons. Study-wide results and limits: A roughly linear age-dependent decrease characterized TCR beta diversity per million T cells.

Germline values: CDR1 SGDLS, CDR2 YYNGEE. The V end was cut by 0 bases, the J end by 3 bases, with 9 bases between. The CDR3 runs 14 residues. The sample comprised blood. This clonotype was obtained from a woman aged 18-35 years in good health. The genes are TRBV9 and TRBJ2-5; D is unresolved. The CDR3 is CASSVGVTKETQYF. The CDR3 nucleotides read TGTGCCAGCAGCGTAGGGGTTACTAAAGAGACCCAGTACTTC.